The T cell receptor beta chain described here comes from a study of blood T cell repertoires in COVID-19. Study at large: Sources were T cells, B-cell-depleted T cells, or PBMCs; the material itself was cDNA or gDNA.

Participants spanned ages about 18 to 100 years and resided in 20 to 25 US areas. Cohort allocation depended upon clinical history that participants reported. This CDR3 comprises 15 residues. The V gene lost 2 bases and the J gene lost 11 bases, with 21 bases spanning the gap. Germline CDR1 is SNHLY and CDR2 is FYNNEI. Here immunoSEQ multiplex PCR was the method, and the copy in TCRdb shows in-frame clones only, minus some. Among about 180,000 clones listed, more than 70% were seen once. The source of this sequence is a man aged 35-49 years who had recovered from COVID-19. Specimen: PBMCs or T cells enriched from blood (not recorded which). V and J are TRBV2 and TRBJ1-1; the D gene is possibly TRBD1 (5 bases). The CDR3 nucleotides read TGTGCCAGCAGTGAAATGCCCAGGGATGAGAGTCTGGCTTTCTTT. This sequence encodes CASSEMPRDESLAFF.